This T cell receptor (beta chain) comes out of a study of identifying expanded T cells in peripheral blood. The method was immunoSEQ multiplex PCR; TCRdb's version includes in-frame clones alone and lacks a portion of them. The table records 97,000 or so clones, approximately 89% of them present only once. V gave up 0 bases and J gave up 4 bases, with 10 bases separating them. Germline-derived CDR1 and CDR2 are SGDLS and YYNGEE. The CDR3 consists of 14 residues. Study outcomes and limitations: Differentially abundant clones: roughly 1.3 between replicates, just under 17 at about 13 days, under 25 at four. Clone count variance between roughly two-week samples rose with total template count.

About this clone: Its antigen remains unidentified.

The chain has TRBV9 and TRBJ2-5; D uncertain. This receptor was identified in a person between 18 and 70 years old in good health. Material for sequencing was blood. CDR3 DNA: TGTGCCAGCAGCGTAGACGCCCGTGGAGAGACCCAGTACTTC. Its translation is CASSVDARGETQYF.